This T cell receptor (beta chain) is drawn from a study of regulatory T cells in long-lasting Graves disease. The table lists this clonotype with many counts. iRepertoire HTBI primers and Arm-PCR of CDR3 regions built TCR beta libraries. Each CDR3 protein is one row after TCRdb ran MiXCR on the multiplex PCR reads. Of about 530,000 distinct CDR3 sequences in the sample, about 16% are singletons; the top ten hold roughly 25%. This CDR3 has 13 residues. V dropped 8 bases and J dropped 9 bases, with 20 bases sitting between them. Time point of the sample: newly diagnosed GD, antithyroid drugs for less than 3 months. With RNA extracted from PBMCs as input, the TCR library was made. This same sample was also part of a study on T cells in Graves' hyperthyroidism and ophthalmopathy. That paper notes: Any patient presenting with uncontrolled infection, other autoimmune disease, pregnancy or lactation was left out. Model output signaled ophthalmopathy a median approximately six months ahead of onset.

The chain is built from TRBV12-3 or TRBV12-4 and TRBJ2-7; D perhaps matches TRBD2 (7 bases). This clonotype was obtained from a woman aged 35-60 years with Graves disease. The specimen was peripheral blood mononuclear cells (PBMCs), collected at new diagnosis, from a patient treated with antithyroid drugs. Here the CDR3 DNA reads TGTGCCAGCCGCGCGGGGGCCGGCCACCGGCAGTACTTC. Translation: CASRAGAGHRQYF.